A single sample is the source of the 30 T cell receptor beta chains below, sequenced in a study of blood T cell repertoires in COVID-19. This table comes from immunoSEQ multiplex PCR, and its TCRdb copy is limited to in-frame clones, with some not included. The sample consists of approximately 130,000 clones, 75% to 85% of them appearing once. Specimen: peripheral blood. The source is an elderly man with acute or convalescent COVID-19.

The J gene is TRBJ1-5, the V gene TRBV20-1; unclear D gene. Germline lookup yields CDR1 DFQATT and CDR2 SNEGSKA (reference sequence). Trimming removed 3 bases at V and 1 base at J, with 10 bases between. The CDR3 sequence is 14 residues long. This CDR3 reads CSASRELSNQPQHF. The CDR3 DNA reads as TGCAGTGCTAGTCGGGAGCTAAGCAATCAGCCCCAGCATTTT.

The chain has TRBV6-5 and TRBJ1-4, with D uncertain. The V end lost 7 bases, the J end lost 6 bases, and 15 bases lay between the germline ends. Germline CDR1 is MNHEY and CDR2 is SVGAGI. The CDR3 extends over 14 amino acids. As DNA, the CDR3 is TGTGCCAGCAAACCCGGGGAAGGTTATGAAAAACTGTTTTTT. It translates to CASKPGEGYEKLFF.

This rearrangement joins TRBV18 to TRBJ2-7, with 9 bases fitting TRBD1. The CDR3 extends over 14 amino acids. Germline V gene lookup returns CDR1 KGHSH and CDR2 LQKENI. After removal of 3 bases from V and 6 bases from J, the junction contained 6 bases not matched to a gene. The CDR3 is CASSPGTGSAEQYF. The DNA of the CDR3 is TGTGCCAGCTCACCCGGGACAGGGTCCGCCGAGCAGTACTTC.

CDR3 sequence reads: CASSPGLASDTQYF. CDR3 nucleotides: TGCGCCAGCAGCCCAGGACTAGCTTCAGATACGCAGTATTTT. The chain carries TRBV4-3 and TRBJ2-3; TRBD2 matches 8 bases. The germline V gene has CDR1 LGHNA and CDR2 YSLEER. This CDR3 has 14 residues. Trimming cost V 4 bases and J 4 bases; bases outside gene matches: 4.

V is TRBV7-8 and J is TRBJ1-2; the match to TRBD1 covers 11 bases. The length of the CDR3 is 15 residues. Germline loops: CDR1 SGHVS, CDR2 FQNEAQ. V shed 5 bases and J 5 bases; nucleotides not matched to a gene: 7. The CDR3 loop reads CASSLSGQGAYGYTF. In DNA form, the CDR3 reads TGTGCCAGCAGCCTTTCTGGACAGGGGGCGTATGGCTACACCTTC.

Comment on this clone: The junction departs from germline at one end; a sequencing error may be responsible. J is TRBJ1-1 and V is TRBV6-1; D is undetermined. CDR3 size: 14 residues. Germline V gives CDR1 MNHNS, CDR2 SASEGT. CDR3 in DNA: TGTGCCAGCAGGGAAGGGAGGATTGACACTGAAGCTTTCTTT. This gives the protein CASREGRIDTEAFF.

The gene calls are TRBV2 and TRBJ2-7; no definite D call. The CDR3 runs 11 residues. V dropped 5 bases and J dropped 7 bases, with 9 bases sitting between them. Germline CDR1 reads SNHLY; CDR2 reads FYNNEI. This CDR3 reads CASSLQREQYF. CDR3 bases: TGTGCCAGCAGTTTACAAAGAGAGCAGTACTTC.

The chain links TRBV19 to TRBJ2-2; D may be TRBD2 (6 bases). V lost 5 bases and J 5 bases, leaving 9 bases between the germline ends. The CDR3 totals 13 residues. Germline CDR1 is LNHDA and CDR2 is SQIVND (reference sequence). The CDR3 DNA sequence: TGTGCCAGTAGTCCAGGGAGGACCGGGGAGCTGTTTTTT. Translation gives CASSPGRTGELFF.

Written as DNA, the CDR3 is TGTGCCAGCAGCTTAGAGGACAGGGACACGCAGTATTTT. This codes for CASSLEDRDTQYF. J is TRBJ2-3 and V is TRBV7-2; TRBD1 agrees at 8 bases. The ends lost 1 base at V and 9 bases at J; junction bases unmatched: 3. Germline V lookup: CDR1 SGHTA, CDR2 FQGNSA. There are 13 residues in the CDR3.

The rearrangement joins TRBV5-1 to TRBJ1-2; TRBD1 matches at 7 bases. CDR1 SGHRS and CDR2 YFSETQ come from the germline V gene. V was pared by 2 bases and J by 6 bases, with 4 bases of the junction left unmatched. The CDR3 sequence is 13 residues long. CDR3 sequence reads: CASSLNRGDGYTF. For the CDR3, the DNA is TGCGCCAGCAGCTTAAACAGGGGAGATGGCTACACCTTC.

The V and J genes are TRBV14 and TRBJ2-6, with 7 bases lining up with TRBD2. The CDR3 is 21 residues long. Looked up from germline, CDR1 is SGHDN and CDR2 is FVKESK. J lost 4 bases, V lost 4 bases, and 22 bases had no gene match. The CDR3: CASSPPSFALSGASGANVLTF. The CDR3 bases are TGTGCCAGCAGCCCACCCTCTTTCGCCTTAAGCGGGGCTTCAGGGGCCAACGTCCTGACTTTC.

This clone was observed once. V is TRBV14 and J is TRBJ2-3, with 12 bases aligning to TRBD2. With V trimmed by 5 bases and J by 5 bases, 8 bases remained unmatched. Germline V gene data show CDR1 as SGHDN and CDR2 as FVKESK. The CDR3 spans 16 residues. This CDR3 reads CASSTTSGGELDTQYF. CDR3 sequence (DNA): TGTGCCAGCAGCACGACTAGCGGGGGTGAGCTAGATACGCAGTATTTT.

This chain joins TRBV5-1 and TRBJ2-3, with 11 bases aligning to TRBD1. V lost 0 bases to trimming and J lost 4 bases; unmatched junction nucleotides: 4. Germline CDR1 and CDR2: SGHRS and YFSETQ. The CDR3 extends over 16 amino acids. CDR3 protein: CASSLGGQGDADTQYF. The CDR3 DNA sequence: TGCGCCAGCAGCTTGGGGGGACAGGGGGACGCAGATACGCAGTATTTT.

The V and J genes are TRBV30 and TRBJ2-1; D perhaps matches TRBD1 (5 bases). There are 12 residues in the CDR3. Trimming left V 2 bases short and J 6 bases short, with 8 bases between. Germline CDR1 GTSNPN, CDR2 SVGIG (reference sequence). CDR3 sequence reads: CAWSRQTNEQFF. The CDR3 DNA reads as TGTGCCTGGAGTCGACAGACCAATGAGCAGTTCTTC.

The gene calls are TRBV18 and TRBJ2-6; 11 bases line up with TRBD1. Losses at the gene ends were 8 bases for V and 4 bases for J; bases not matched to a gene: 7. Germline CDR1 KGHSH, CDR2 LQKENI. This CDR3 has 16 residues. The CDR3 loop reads CASQGQGVAGANVLTF. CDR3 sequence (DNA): TGTGCCAGCCAGGGACAGGGGGTAGCCGGGGCCAACGTCCTGACTTTC.

The CDR3 bases are TGTGCCAGCAGCCAAGGGCAAGGGGCAAAAGCTCTCAATGAGCAGTTCTTC. This codes for CASSQGQGAKALNEQFF. The chain combines TRBV14 with TRBJ2-1; maybe TRBD1 (5 bases). Germline V lookup: CDR1 SGHDN, CDR2 FVKESK. The V gene lost 1 base and the J gene lost 6 bases, with 19 bases spanning the gap. The CDR3 runs 17 residues.

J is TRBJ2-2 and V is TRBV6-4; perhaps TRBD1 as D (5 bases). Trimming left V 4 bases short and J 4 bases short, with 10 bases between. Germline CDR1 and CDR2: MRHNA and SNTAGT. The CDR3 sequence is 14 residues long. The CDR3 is CASSATGRTGELFF. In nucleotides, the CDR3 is TGTGCCAGCAGTGCCACAGGTCGCACCGGGGAGCTGTTTTTT.

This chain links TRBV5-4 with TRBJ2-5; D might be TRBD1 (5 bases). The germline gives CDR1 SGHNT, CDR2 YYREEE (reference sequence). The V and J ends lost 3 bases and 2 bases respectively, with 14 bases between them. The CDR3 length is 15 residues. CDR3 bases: TGTGCCAGCAGCTCCGCGGTCACAGGACAAGAGACCCAGTACTTC. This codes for CASSSAVTGQETQYF.

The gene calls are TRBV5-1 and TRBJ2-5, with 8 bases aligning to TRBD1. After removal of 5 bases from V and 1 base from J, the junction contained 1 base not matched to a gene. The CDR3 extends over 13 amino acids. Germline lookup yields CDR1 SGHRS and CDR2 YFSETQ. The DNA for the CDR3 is TGCGCCAGCAGTGGACAGGGCCAAGAGACCCAGTACTTC. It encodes CASSGQGQETQYF.

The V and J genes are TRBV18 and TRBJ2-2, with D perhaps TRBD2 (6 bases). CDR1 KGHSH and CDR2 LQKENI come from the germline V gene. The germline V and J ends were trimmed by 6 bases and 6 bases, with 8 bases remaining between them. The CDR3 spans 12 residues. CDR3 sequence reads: CASSIAAGELFF. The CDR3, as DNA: TGTGCCAGCTCGATAGCGGCCGGGGAGCTGTTTTTT.

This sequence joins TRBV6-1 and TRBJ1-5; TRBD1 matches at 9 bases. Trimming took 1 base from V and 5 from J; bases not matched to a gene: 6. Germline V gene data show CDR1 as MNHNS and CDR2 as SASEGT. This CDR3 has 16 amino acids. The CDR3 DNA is TGTGCCAGCAGTGAAGATGGGACAGGGTATTATCAGCCCCAGCATTTT. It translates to CASSEDGTGYYQPQHF.

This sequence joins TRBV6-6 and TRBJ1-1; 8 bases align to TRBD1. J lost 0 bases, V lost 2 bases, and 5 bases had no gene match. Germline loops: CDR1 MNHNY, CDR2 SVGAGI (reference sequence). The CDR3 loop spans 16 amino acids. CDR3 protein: CASSYPRTGMNTEAFF. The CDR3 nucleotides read TGTGCCAGCAGTTACCCCCGGACAGGGATGAACACTGAAGCTTTCTTT.

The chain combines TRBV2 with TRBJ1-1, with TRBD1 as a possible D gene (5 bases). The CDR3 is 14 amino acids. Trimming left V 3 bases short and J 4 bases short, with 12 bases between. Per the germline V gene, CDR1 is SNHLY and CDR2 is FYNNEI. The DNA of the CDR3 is TGTGCCAGCAGTGATCGGGGGGGGATCACTGAAGCTTTCTTT. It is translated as CASSDRGGITEAFF.

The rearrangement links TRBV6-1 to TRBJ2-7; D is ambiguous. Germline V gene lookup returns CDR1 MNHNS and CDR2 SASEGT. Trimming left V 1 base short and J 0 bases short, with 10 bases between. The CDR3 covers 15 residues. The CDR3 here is CASSEGHSVSYEQYF. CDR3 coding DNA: TGTGCCAGCAGTGAAGGACACTCGGTCTCCTACGAGCAGTACTTC.

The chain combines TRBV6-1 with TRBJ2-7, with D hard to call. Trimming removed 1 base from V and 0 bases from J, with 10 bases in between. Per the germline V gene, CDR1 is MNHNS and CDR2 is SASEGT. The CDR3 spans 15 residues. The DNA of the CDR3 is TGTGCCAGCAGTGAAGTCTATCCGAGCTCCTACGAGCAGTACTTC. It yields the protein CASSEVYPSSYEQYF.

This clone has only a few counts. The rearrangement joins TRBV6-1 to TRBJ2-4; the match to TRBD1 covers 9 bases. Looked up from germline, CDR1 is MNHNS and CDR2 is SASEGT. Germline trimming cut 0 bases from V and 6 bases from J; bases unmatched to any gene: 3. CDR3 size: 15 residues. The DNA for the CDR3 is TGTGCCAGCAGTGAAGCGCTGGGACAGGGAAACATTCAGTACTTC. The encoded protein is CASSEALGQGNIQYF.

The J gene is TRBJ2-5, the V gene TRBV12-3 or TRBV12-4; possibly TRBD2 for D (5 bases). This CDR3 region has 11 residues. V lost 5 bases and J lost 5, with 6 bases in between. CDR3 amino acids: CASSGLETQYF. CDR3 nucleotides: TGTGCCAGCAGTGGACTGGAGACCCAGTACTTC.

CDR3 region: CASSLRQGIHEQYF. Written as DNA, the CDR3 is TGTGCCAGCAGCTTACGCCAGGGAATCCACGAGCAGTACTTC. This chain links TRBV5-5 with TRBJ2-7; tentatively, D is TRBD1 (5 bases). The CDR3 extends over 14 amino acids. Trimming removed 2 bases from V and 5 bases from J, with 14 bases in between. Germline CDR1 SGHKS, CDR2 YYEKEE (reference sequence).

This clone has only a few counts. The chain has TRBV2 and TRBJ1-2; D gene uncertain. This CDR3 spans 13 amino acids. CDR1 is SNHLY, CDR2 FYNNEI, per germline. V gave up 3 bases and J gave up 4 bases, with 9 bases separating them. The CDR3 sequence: CASSDGEAYGYTF. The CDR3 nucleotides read TGTGCCAGCAGTGACGGGGAGGCCTATGGCTACACCTTC.

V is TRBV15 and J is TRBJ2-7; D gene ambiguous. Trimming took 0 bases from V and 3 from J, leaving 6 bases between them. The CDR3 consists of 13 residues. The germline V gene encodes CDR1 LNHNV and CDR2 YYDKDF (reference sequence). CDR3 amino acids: CATSRDQLYEQYF. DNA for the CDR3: TGTGCCACCAGCAGAGATCAACTCTACGAGCAGTACTTC.